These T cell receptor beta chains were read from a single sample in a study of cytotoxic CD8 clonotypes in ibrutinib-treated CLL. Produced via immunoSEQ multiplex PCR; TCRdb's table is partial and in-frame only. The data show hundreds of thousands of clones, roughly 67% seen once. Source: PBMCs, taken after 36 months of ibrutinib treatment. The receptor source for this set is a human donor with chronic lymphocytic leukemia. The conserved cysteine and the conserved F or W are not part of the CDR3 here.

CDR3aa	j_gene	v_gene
ASSVGPNQPQH	TRBJ1-5	TRBV9
AISGGDEQY	TRBJ2-7	TRBV10-3
ASSLNRGHGANVLT	TRBJ2-6	TRBV19
ASSGAGQRFEKLF	TRBJ1-4	TRBV5-1
ASSEMQGRHNSPLH	TRBJ1-6	TRBV10-2
ASRQGQPSPLH	TRBJ1-6	TRBV6-5
AIRGQGAGKNIQY	TRBJ2-4	TRBV10-3
ASSQGVRGYGYT	TRBJ1-2	TRBV5-1
ASSYDQSNYGYT	TRBJ1-2	TRBV6-6
ASSPGTGNYEQY	TRBJ2-7	TRBV4-1
ASTGNSGANVLT	TRBJ2-6	TRBV9